Listed here are 22 T cell receptor beta chains from one sample, sequenced in a study of T cells in localized non-small cell lung cancer. The data were produced by immunoSEQ multiplex PCR, yet TCRdb's version contains in-frame clones alone and is incomplete. The sample yields approximately 88,000 clones, under 95% seen once. This specimen consisted of PBMCs, obtained before any cancer treatment. The receptors come from a woman aged 40 to 75 with stage II squamous cell lung carcinoma.

The chain couples TRBV18 to TRBJ2-7; a weak D match, TRBD2 (6 bases). This CDR3 is 16 amino acids long. The germline V gene encodes CDR1 KGHSH and CDR2 LQKENI. Trimming took 3 bases from V and 0 from J, leaving 15 bases between them. This chain's CDR3 is CASSPGGRTLSYEQYF. The CDR3 region has the DNA TGTGCCAGCTCACCTGGGGGGAGGACCCTCTCCTACGAGCAGTACTTC.

This clone is a singleton in its sample. The CDR3 protein is CASSYRPQSEAFF. The DNA for the CDR3 is TGTGCCAGCAGTTATAGGCCCCAGTCTGAAGCTTTCTTT. The chain recombines TRBV6-1 with TRBJ1-1, with D uncertain. The CDR3 runs 13 residues. V lost 5 bases, J lost 6 bases, and 13 bases lay in between. CDR1 and CDR2 (germline): MNHNS, SASEGT.

The chain combines TRBV7-9 with TRBJ1-2; D may be TRBD1 (6 bases). CDR3 size: 13 residues. The V gene's germline CDR1 is SEHNR and CDR2 FQNEAQ (reference sequence). V lost 1 base and J lost 8, with 11 bases in between. The CDR3 loop is CASSLGEGDGYTF. The CDR3 nucleotides are TGTGCCAGCAGCTTAGGCGAGGGGGACGGCTACACCTTC.

V usage is TRBV6-1 and J usage is TRBJ2-3; D possibly corresponds to TRBD1 (5 bases). V was shortened by 5 bases and J by 3 bases, with 6 bases between the two germline ends. Looked up from germline, CDR1 is MNHNS and CDR2 is SASEGT. The CDR3 loop spans 12 amino acids. The CDR3: CASSRGTDTQYF. CDR3 nucleotide sequence: TGTGCCAGCAGTAGGGGTACAGATACGCAGTATTTT.

The rearrangement joins TRBV29-1 to TRBJ1-1; D possibly corresponds to TRBD1 (6 bases). Germline loops: CDR1 SQVTM, CDR2 ANQGSEA. The length of the CDR3 is 14 residues. V was shortened by 3 bases and J by 1 base, with 12 bases between the two germline ends. For the CDR3, the DNA is TGCAGCGTTGAGACAGGTTCTGGGAACACTGAAGCTTTCTTT. It translates to CSVETGSGNTEAFF.

The rearrangement uses TRBV6-4 and TRBJ2-3; tentatively, D is TRBD2 (6 bases). V gave up 5 bases and J gave up 6 bases, with 12 bases separating them. CDR1 and CDR2 from the germline V gene are MRHNA and SNTAGT. The CDR3 extends over 13 amino acids. The CDR3 protein is CASSRESGDTQYF. CDR3 sequence (DNA): TGTGCCAGCAGTCGGGAGTCTGGGGATACGCAGTATTTT.

V is TRBV7-7 and J is TRBJ1-1; perhaps TRBD1 as D (6 bases). Germline V lookup: CDR1 SSHAT, CDR2 FNYEAQ (reference sequence). CDR3 length: 13 residues. Trimming left V 3 bases short and J 1 base short, with 6 bases between. The CDR3 sequence is CASSLGQNTEAFF. CDR3 DNA: TGTGCCAGCAGCTTGGGACAGAACACTGAAGCTTTCTTT. Full variable domain (remainder filled in from reference TRBV7-7 and TRBJ1-1): GAGVSQSPRYKVTKRGQDVTLRCDPISSHATLYWYQQALGQGPEFLTYFNYEAQPDKSGLPSDRFSAERPEGSISTLTIQRTEQRDSAMYRCASSLGQNTEAFFGQGTRLTVV.

A few counts support this clone. The chain combines TRBV29-1 with TRBJ1-1; TRBD1 matches at 8 bases. The V gene's germline CDR1 is SQVTM and CDR2 ANQGSEA. With V trimmed by 4 bases and J by 1 base, 8 bases remained unmatched. The CDR3 has 15 amino acids. The CDR3: CSVGQSDRANTEAFF. The CDR3 DNA is TGCAGCGTTGGCCAATCGGACAGGGCGAACACTGAAGCTTTCTTT.

The chain is built from TRBV6-5 and TRBJ1-5, with unresolved D. CDR1 and CDR2 from the germline V gene are MNHEY and SVGAGI. This CDR3 comprises 13 residues. V was pared by 2 bases and J by 6 bases, with 8 bases between. CDR3 bases: TGTGCCAGCAGTTACGATGGGGTTCAGCCCCAGCATTTT. This sequence encodes CASSYDGVQPQHF.

This chain joins TRBV5-6 and TRBJ2-7; no clear D gene. The CDR3 has 10 amino acids. Trimming removed 7 bases at V and 7 bases at J, with 9 bases between. The germline V gene encodes CDR1 SGHDT and CDR2 YYEEEE. The CDR3, as DNA: TGTGCCAGCGGTCGTGTTGAGCAGTACTTC. This codes for CASGRVEQYF.

CDR3 region: CASSQSPSGQGKDTQYF. The CDR3 region has the DNA TGCGCCAGCAGCCAATCCCCCTCCGGGCAGGGGAAAGATACGCAGTATTTT. V usage is TRBV4-1 and J usage is TRBJ2-3, with D possibly being TRBD1 (6 bases). CDR3 length: 17 residues. The germline CDR1 and CDR2 sequences are MGHRA and YSYEKL. V gave up 2 bases and J gave up 5 bases, with 20 bases separating them.

The chain combines TRBV7-9 with TRBJ2-1; D is ambiguous. Germline V gene sequence: CDR1 SEHNR, CDR2 FQNEAQ (reference sequence). The CDR3 totals 15 residues. V was clipped by 1 base and J by 4 bases, with 11 bases between them. CDR3 region: CASSLGTKPYNEQFF. CDR3 nucleotides: TGTGCCAGCAGCTTAGGCACAAAACCTTACAATGAGCAGTTCTTC.

This clone has only one observation. The chain couples TRBV30 to TRBJ2-1; a possible D gene is TRBD2 (6 bases). Trimming pared 0 bases from V and 3 bases from J, leaving 15 bases between. This CDR3 region has 16 residues. CDR1 GTSNPN and CDR2 SVGIG come from the germline V gene (reference sequence). This CDR3 is CAWSVKRRANYNEQFF. The CDR3 DNA reads as TGTGCCTGGAGTGTAAAGAGGAGGGCCAACTACAATGAGCAGTTCTTC.

V gene TRBV2 combines with J gene TRBJ1-3; 9 nucleotides agree with TRBD1. The junction had 8 bases not matched to a gene; V was cut back by 10 bases and J by 4 bases. CDR3 size: 14 residues. Germline-derived CDR1 and CDR2 are SNHLY and FYNNEI. The CDR3 region has the DNA TGTGCCACGAAAGGGGGGACAGGGGGAAACACCATATATTTT. Protein product: CATKGGTGGNTIYF.

The DNA for the CDR3 is TGTGCCAGCATGTGGCAGGCCAATCAGCCCCAGCATTTT. It specifies CASMWQANQPQHF. This sequence joins TRBV6-1 and TRBJ1-5, with D unresolved. Germline CDR1 is MNHNS and CDR2 is SASEGT. This CDR3 has 13 amino acids. V lost 7 bases and J 3 bases, leaving 10 bases between the germline ends.

This rearrangement joins TRBV6-1 to TRBJ2-7; TRBD1 is a possible D gene (6 bases). The germline gives CDR1 MNHNS, CDR2 SASEGT. With 5 bases removed from V and 2 bases from J, the gap between germline ends came to 10 bases. The CDR3 spans 13 residues. Written as DNA, the CDR3 is TGTGCCAGCAGTCTCAGGGACACCTACGAGCAGTACTTC. Translation gives CASSLRDTYEQYF.

This chain links TRBV10-1 with TRBJ1-2; D gene ambiguous. Germline CDR1 and CDR2: WNHNN and SYGVQD (reference sequence). The CDR3 is 13 residues long. Trimming stripped 5 bases from V and 4 bases from J, with 11 bases between. The chain's CDR3 is CASSSTQGYGYTF. The CDR3 bases are TGCGCCAGCAGTTCCACCCAAGGCTATGGCTACACCTTC.

The chain uses TRBV10-3 and TRBJ2-1, with TRBD2 matching over 13 bases. J was trimmed by 7 bases and V by 9 bases; bases with no gene match: 6. The CDR3 length is 14 residues. CDR1 ENHRY and CDR2 SYGVKD come from the germline V gene. The CDR3, as DNA: TGTGCCATGAGGACTAGCGGGAGCGGGAATGAGCAGTTCTTC. The encoded protein is CAMRTSGSGNEQFF.

The gene calls are TRBV13 and TRBJ1-6, with 7 bases matching TRBD1. The ends lost 7 bases at V and 7 bases at J; junction bases unmatched: 4. Germline V gives CDR1 PRHDT, CDR2 FYEKMQ (reference sequence). CDR3 length: 13 residues. This CDR3 reads CASMTGSNSPLHF. The CDR3, as DNA: TGTGCCAGCATGACAGGGTCAAATTCACCCCTCCACTTT. The variable domain in full, with the rest retrieved from reference TRBV13 and TRBJ1-6, is AAGVIQSPRHLIKEKRETATLKCYPIPRHDTVYWYQQGPGQDPQFLISFYEKMQSDKGSIPDRFSAQQFSDYHSELNMSSLELGDSALYFCASMTGSNSPLHFGNGTRLTVT.

Here the CDR3 DNA reads TGCAGCGTTAAGTCAGGGGGTAACGAAAAACTGTTTTTT. Amino acids: CSVKSGGNEKLFF. The chain combines TRBV29-1 with TRBJ1-4; 7 bases agree with TRBD1. Trimming took 5 bases from V and 8 from J; bases not matched to a gene: 8. The CDR3 sequence is 13 residues long. Germline CDR1 SQVTM, CDR2 ANQGSEA. The whole variable domain, filled in from reference TRBV29-1 and TRBJ1-4, reads SAVISQKPSRDICQRGTSLTIQCQVDSQVTMMFWYRQQPGQSLTLIATANQGSEATYESGFVIDKFPISRPNLTFSTLTVSNMSPEDSSIYLCSVKSGGNEKLFFGSGTQLSVL.

The chain carries TRBV7-2 and TRBJ1-2, with TRBD1 matching over 9 bases. The CDR3 has 16 residues. The V gene's germline CDR1 is SGHTA and CDR2 FQGNSA. Germline trimming cut 5 bases from V and 8 bases from J; bases unmatched to any gene: 15. This chain's CDR3 is CASSQGGQGLNGGYTF. The CDR3 region has the DNA TGTGCCAGCAGCCAGGGGGGACAGGGTCTGAATGGAGGCTACACCTTC.

The genes are TRBV15 and TRBJ2-6; the D is unclear. The V end was cut by 0 bases, the J end by 1 base, with 7 bases between. The CDR3 runs to 16 residues. Germline lookup yields CDR1 LNHNV and CDR2 YYDKDF (reference sequence). The CDR3 reads CATSRDLLSGANVLTF. The CDR3 coding sequence is TGTGCCACCAGCAGAGATCTATTGTCTGGGGCCAACGTCCTGACTTTC.